Listed here are 4 T cell receptor beta chains from one sample, sequenced in a study of Graves' ophthalmopathy and Graves' hyperthyroidism. From RNA, the CDR3 regions of TCR beta chains were amplified and sequenced. In the first round, RT-PCR was carried out with HTBI primers, and a multiplex PCR formed the second round. TCRdb independently ran MiXCR on the multiplex PCR reads; one entry per CDR3 protein. The sample has approximately 50,000 distinct CDR3 sequences, around 45% seen once; the top ten hold around 25%. Material: peripheral blood. The receptors were sampled from an adult man with Graves' ophthalmopathy.

The rearrangement uses TRBV28 and TRBJ2-4; D might be TRBD2 (6 bases). The germline gives CDR1 MDHEN, CDR2 SYDVKM. Trimming left V 3 bases short and J 7 bases short, with 13 bases between. This CDR3 comprises 14 residues. The CDR3 nucleotides read TGTGCCAGCAGTTTCGGAGGGAGTTGGAACATTCAGTACTTC. Its protein is CASSFGGSWNIQYF.

The chain employs TRBV20-1 and TRBJ2-1, with 8 bases fitting TRBD2. Germline assignment: CDR1 DFQATT and CDR2 SNEGSKA (reference sequence). The CDR3 contains 16 residues. With 1 base clipped from V and 4 bases from J, the junction kept 9 bases outside the gene matches. The CDR3 here is CSARGHTSGTYNEQFF. CDR3 nucleotides: TGCAGTGCTAGAGGTCATACTAGCGGAACTTACAATGAGCAGTTCTTC.

This clonotype was seen ten or more times. The chain uses TRBV11-2 and TRBJ2-5; 12 bases fit TRBD1. CDR3 length equals 18 residues. Germline V gene data show CDR1 as SGHAT and CDR2 as FQNNGV. V lost 5 bases, J lost 5 bases, and 15 bases stayed unmatched. CDR3 residues: CASSPSGTGGGKGETQYF. The CDR3 coding sequence is TGTGCCAGCAGCCCTTCCGGGACAGGGGGCGGTAAGGGCGAGACCCAGTACTTC.

Ten or more counts support this clonotype. The rearrangement links TRBV4-2 to TRBJ2-3, with TRBD2 matching over 7 bases. The CDR3 is 19 residues long. V lost 1 base to trimming and J lost 0 bases; unmatched junction nucleotides: 13. The germline V gene encodes CDR1 LGHNA and CDR2 YNFKEQ. The CDR3: CASSQVSPGTTTSTDTQYF. CDR3 bases: TGTGCCAGCAGCCAAGTCTCGCCCGGGACTACCACTAGCACAGATACGCAGTATTTT.